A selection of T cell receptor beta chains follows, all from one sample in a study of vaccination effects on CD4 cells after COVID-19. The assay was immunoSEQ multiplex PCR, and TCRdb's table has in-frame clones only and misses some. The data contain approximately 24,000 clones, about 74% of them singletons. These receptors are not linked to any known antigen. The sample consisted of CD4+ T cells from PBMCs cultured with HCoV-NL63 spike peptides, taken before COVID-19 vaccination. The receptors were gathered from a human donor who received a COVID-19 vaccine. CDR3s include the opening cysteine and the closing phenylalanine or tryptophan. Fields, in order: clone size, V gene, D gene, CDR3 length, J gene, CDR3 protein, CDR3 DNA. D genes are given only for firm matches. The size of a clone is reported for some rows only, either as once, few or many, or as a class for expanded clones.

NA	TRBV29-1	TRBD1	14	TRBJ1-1	CSVVVTGLKTEAFF	TGCAGCGTTGTTGTGACAGGGCTGAAGACTGAAGCTTTCTTT
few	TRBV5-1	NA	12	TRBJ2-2	CASSLGSGELFF	TGCGCCAGCAGCTTGGGGTCCGGGGAGCTGTTTTTT
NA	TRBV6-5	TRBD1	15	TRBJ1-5	CASSIRGQGNQPQHF	TGTGCCAGCAGTATCAGAGGACAGGGTAATCAGCCCCAGCATTTT
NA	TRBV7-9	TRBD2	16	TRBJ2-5	CASSPIGLAGGETQYF	TGTGCCAGCAGCCCCATCGGACTAGCGGGAGGTGAGACCCAGTACTTC
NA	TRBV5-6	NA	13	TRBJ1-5	CASSLMGTQPQHF	TGTGCCAGCAGCTTGATGGGCACTCAGCCCCAGCATTTT
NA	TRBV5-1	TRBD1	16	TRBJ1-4	CASSPLGTGRDEKLFF	TGCGCCAGCAGCCCCCTGGGGACAGGAAGAGATGAAAAACTGTTTTTT
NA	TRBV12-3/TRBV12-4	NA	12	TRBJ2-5	CASSLAQETQYF	TGTGCCAGCAGTTTAGCCCAAGAGACCCAGTACTTC
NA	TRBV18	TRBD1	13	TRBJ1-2	CASSLTGGYGYTF	TGTGCCAGCTCGCTTACAGGGGGCTATGGCTACACCTTC
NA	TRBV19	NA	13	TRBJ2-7	CASSIGRAYEQYF	TGTGCCAGTAGTATCGGCAGAGCCTACGAGCAGTACTTC
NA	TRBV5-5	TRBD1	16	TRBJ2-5	CASSFMLRQGRETQYF	TGTGCCAGCAGCTTCATGTTGAGACAGGGCAGAGAGACCCAGTACTTC
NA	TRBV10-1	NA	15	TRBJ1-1	CASSPLGNMNTEAFF	TGCGCCAGCAGCCCGCTGGGCAACATGAACACTGAAGCTTTCTTT
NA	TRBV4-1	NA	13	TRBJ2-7	CASSQVSSYEQYF	TGCGCCAGCAGCCAAGTATCATCCTACGAGCAGTACTTC
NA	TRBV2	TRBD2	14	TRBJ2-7	CASSAGLARYEQYF	TGTGCCAGCAGTGCGGGACTAGCGCGTTACGAGCAGTACTTC
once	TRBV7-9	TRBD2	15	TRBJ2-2	CASSLAGSNTGELFF	TGTGCCAGCAGCCTAGCGGGGTCGAACACCGGGGAGCTGTTTTTT